Below, 28 T cell receptor beta chains from the same sample are listed, as sequenced in a study of T cells in Graves' hyperthyroidism and ophthalmopathy (dated by TCRdb to about 2019). To prepare the library, multiplex PCR was applied. Sequencing was carried out with an Illumina HiSeq 2000. The TCR beta CDR3 regions were amplified from RNA transcripts. For the first round of RT-PCR on the TCR CDR3, the HTBI primer set was used together with the Qiagen OneStep RT-PCR kit. The public sequencing data were trimmed at Q25 with fastp and processed into clonotypes with MiXCR by TCRdb, which kept only in-frame beta chains. Rows are combined by CDR3 protein, so each entry shows the most common genes and DNA. Counted in this sample were some 700,000 distinct CDR3 sequences; 17% of them appeared once. The top ten constitute roughly 16% of the sample. Sample: blood. These receptor sequences come from a man in his forties or fifties with Graves' hyperthyroidism.

In this sample, this clonotype turned up a few times. J is TRBJ2-1 and V is TRBV7-3, with 8 bases identical to TRBD1. V lost 2 bases, J lost 7 bases, and 4 bases stayed unmatched. CDR1 and CDR2 from the germline V gene are SGHTA and FQGTGA. The CDR3 totals 14 residues. CDR3 bases: TGTGCCAGCAGCTTAGCGACAGGGGAAAATGAGCAGTTCTTC. It encodes CASSLATGENEQFF. Together with reference TRBV7-3 and TRBJ2-1, the CDR3 gives the full variable domain: GAGVSQTPSNKVTEKGKYVELRCDPISGHTALYWYRQSLGQGPEFLIYFQGTGAADDSGLPNDRFFAVRPEGSVSTLKIQRTERGDSAVYLCASSLATGENEQFFGPGTRLTVL.

This clonotype has just a few counts. The gene calls are TRBV11-2 and TRBJ2-1; 9 bases map to TRBD2. Germline V gene lookup returns CDR1 SGHAT and CDR2 FQNNGV. V dropped 0 bases and J dropped 3; count of bases not matched to a gene: 12. There are 19 residues in the CDR3. The CDR3 spells CASSLEGNRLAAVYNEQFF. In nucleotides, the CDR3 is TGTGCCAGCAGCTTAGAAGGGAACAGACTAGCGGCCGTCTACAATGAGCAGTTCTTC.

The V and J genes are TRBV12-3 or TRBV12-4 and TRBJ1-2; tentatively, D is TRBD1 (5 bases). Deletions cut 2 bases from V and 4 bases from J, with 14 bases between. This CDR3 comprises 15 residues. The CDR3 region has the DNA TGTGCCAGCAGTTTAACAGGCGACTCCGCCTATGGCTACACCTTC. Encoded protein: CASSLTGDSAYGYTF.

This clonotype came up a few times. This chain uses TRBV5-1 with TRBJ2-5, with 7 bases fitting TRBD1. Germline V gene data show CDR1 as SGHRS and CDR2 as YFSETQ. The CDR3 consists of 16 residues. V was pared by 1 base and J by 2 bases, with 8 bases of the junction left unmatched. The CDR3 sequence: CASSLWDSKAQETQYF. CDR3 in DNA: TGCGCCAGCAGCTTGTGGGACAGCAAAGCTCAAGAGACCCAGTACTTC.

The genes are TRBV6-5 and TRBJ2-2, with D possibly being TRBD1 (5 bases). Germline loops: CDR1 MNHEY, CDR2 SVGAGI. V was shortened by 3 bases and J by 6 bases, with 8 bases between the two germline ends. The CDR3 is 13 residues long. The CDR3 loop reads CASSYPQAGELFF. The DNA of the CDR3 is TGTGCCAGCAGTTATCCACAGGCCGGGGAGCTGTTTTTT.

This clonotype appeared many times. The rearrangement uses TRBV19 and TRBJ1-2; D call uncertain. Trimming left V 1 base short and J 5 bases short, with 20 bases between. The germline V gene encodes CDR1 LNHDA and CDR2 SQIVND (reference sequence). The length of the CDR3 is 17 residues. The CDR3 loop reads CASSIVEGAGWRYGYTF. The CDR3 DNA reads as TGTGCCAGTAGTATAGTCGAGGGAGCAGGATGGCGGTATGGCTACACCTTC.

The J gene is TRBJ2-7, the V gene TRBV7-3; tentative D call: TRBD1 (6 bases). The V and J ends lost 2 bases and 7 bases respectively, with 15 bases between them. Germline-derived CDR1 and CDR2 are SGHTA and FQGTGA. This CDR3 is built from 14 residues. The CDR3 sequence: CASSLGQLAGEQYF. The CDR3 coding sequence is TGTGCCAGCAGCTTAGGACAGCTCGCGGGTGAGCAGTACTTC.

This clonotype has ten or more counts. DNA of the CDR3: TGTGCCAGCAGCCAAGATTGGGCAGCCACTAATGAAAAACTGTTTTTT. Its translation is CASSQDWAATNEKLFF. V usage is TRBV3-1 and J usage is TRBJ1-4, with D unclear. The V end lost 0 bases, the J end lost 2 bases, and 10 bases lay between the germline ends. Germline lookup yields CDR1 LGHDT and CDR2 YNNKEL (reference sequence). The CDR3 covers 16 residues.

There are a few counts of this clonotype. The chain joins TRBV27 to TRBJ2-7; D might be TRBD1 (5 bases). V was shortened by 2 bases and J by 4 bases, with 12 bases between the two germline ends. CDR3 length equals 14 residues. CDR1 and CDR2 (germline): MNHEY, SMNVEV (reference sequence). The DNA of the CDR3 is TGTGCCAGCAGTTTAAGTCAGGGTCGGTACGAGCAGTACTTC. It codes for CASSLSQGRYEQYF.

This clonotype was counted between two and nine times. The chain combines TRBV30 with TRBJ2-7, with 10 bases that match TRBD1. The CDR3 has 14 residues. J lost 1 base, V lost 6 bases, and 6 bases had no gene match. Germline lookup yields CDR1 GTSNPN and CDR2 SVGIG (reference sequence). Here the CDR3 reads CACTGTGDSYEQYF. CDR3 DNA sequence: TGTGCCTGTACAGGGACAGGGGATTCCTACGAGCAGTACTTC.

In this sample, this clonotype turned up many times. The chain recombines TRBV20-1 with TRBJ2-3, with 10 bases identical to TRBD2. From germline, CDR1 is DFQATT and CDR2 SNEGSKA (reference sequence). The CDR3 runs 16 residues. The V segment lost 7 bases and the J segment 4 bases; nucleotides outside the gene matches: 14. DNA of the CDR3: TGCAGTGTTAACCCCCAGACTAGCGGGCATGCAGATACGCAGTATTTT. Amino acids: CSVNPQTSGHADTQYF.

This clonotype was seen many times. V and J are TRBV24-1 and TRBJ1-2; no clear D gene. Germline V gene lookup returns CDR1 KGHDR and CDR2 SFDVKD. The CDR3 has 14 amino acids. Deletions cut 1 base from V and 4 bases from J, with 9 bases between. The CDR3 spells CATSDFSSGYGYTF. CDR3 nucleotides: TGTGCCACCAGTGATTTCTCGAGCGGCTATGGCTACACCTTC.

The chain uses TRBV2 and TRBJ2-1; 14 bases fit TRBD2. Germline lookup yields CDR1 SNHLY and CDR2 FYNNEI. This CDR3 has 16 amino acids. The trim removed 2 bases at V and 9 bases at J, leaving 6 bases unmatched. CDR3 bases: TGTGCCAGCAGTGAATGGGGACTAGCGGGAGTTGGTGAGCAGTTCTTC. Its protein is CASSEWGLAGVGEQFF.

This clonotype occurred a few times. A read error may account for a junction end that differs from germline. The chain combines TRBV4-3 with TRBJ1-2; the match to TRBD1 covers 9 bases. In germline, CDR1 is LGHNA, CDR2 YSLEER. The CDR3 totals 14 residues. The chain's CDR3 is CANSQAPGQGFYTF. CDR3 coding DNA: TGCGCCAACAGCCAAGCCCCGGGACAGGGCTTCTACACCTTC.

This clonotype came up many times. This chain uses TRBV2 with TRBJ2-5, with TRBD2 matching over 9 bases. The ends lost 6 bases at V and 4 bases at J; junction bases unmatched: 9. Germline CDR1 SNHLY, CDR2 FYNNEI. This CDR3 has 15 amino acids. CDR3 DNA: TGTGCCAGCAGGGAAATAGCGGGAGCAAGAGAGACCCAGTACTTC. It encodes CASREIAGARETQYF.

In this sample, this clonotype turned up many times. V usage is TRBV7-8 and J usage is TRBJ2-7, with D possibly being TRBD2 (6 bases). V was clipped by 5 bases and J by 4 bases, with 18 bases between them. CDR3 length: 15 amino acids. The germline V gene has CDR1 SGHVS and CDR2 FQNEAQ. CDR3 loop: CASSPMGGADYEQYF. CDR3 coding DNA: TGTGCCAGCAGCCCTATGGGGGGAGCGGATTACGAGCAGTACTTC.

This clonotype turned up a few times. J is TRBJ2-1 and V is TRBV19; 12 nucleotides line up with TRBD2. The CDR3 is 17 residues long. The V segment lost 3 bases and the J segment 0 bases; nucleotides outside the gene matches: 3. The germline gives CDR1 LNHDA, CDR2 SQIVND (reference sequence). The CDR3 protein is CASSIGTSGRSYNEQFF. As DNA, the CDR3 is TGTGCCAGTAGTATCGGGACTAGCGGGCGCTCCTACAATGAGCAGTTCTTC.

Note on this clonotype: The junction shows a germline mismatch at one end, possibly a read error. The V call is TRBV12-3 or TRBV12-4, the J call TRBJ2-1; 10 bases are a match to TRBD2. The CDR3 is 15 amino acids. CDR3 loop: CASRIAGGSYDEQFF. Written as DNA, the CDR3 is TGTGCCAGCAGAATAGCGGGAGGCTCCTACGATGAGCAGTTCTTC.

This clonotype was counted many times. This rearrangement joins TRBV10-2 to TRBJ1-4; 10 bases fit TRBD1. The CDR3 length is 15 residues. J was trimmed by 4 bases and V by 4 bases; bases with no gene match: 3. Germline V gives CDR1 WSHSY, CDR2 SAAADI. In nucleotides, the CDR3 is TGCGCCAGCAGTGGAGGGACAGGGGATAATGAAAAACTGTTTTTT. Protein: CASSGGTGDNEKLFF.

This clonotype has a handful of counts. The CDR3, as DNA: TGTGCCAGCAGTTTGCTTAGCTTTAATCAGCCCCAGCATTTT. This gives the protein CASSLLSFNQPQHF. The chain joins TRBV28 to TRBJ1-5, with D uncertain. Germline V CDR1 and CDR2: MDHEN, SYDVKM. V dropped 3 bases and J dropped 4 bases, with 10 bases sitting between them. The CDR3 consists of 14 residues.

In this sample, this clonotype turned up many times. The gene calls are TRBV5-1 and TRBJ2-7, with D tentatively TRBD1 (6 bases). Germline assignment: CDR1 SGHRS and CDR2 YFSETQ. The CDR3 contains 15 residues. V was trimmed by 6 bases and J by 5 bases, leaving 21 bases between them. CDR3 amino acids: CASTLTGTPLNEQYF. CDR3 nucleotide sequence: TGCGCCAGCACCCTGACGGGGACACCGTTAAACGAGCAGTACTTC.

This clonotype appeared once. This sequence joins TRBV7-9 and TRBJ2-3, with TRBD1 as a possible D gene (5 bases). CDR1 is SEHNR, CDR2 FQNEAQ, per germline (reference sequence). The CDR3 totals 17 residues. Trimming pared 1 base from V and 0 bases from J, leaving 14 bases between. This CDR3 reads CASSLVYAGPSTDTQYF. The CDR3 nucleotides are TGTGCCAGCAGCTTAGTTTATGCAGGGCCTAGCACAGATACGCAGTATTTT.

This clonotype occurred a few times. The chain couples TRBV7-2 to TRBJ2-7, with D unclear. Trimming shortened V by 6 bases and J by 3 bases, and 9 bases separated the two germline ends. CDR1 is SGHTA and CDR2 is FQGNSA in the germline V gene. This CDR3 is built from 12 residues. CDR3 sequence reads: CASSWAGYEQYF. The DNA for the CDR3 is TGTGCCAGCAGTTGGGCAGGCTACGAGCAGTACTTC.

The CDR3 protein is CSAASSYTDTQYF. As DNA, the CDR3 is TGCAGCGCCGCTTCTAGCTACACAGATACGCAGTATTTT. The V call is TRBV20-1, the J call TRBJ2-3, with a tentative D call TRBD2 (5 bases). CDR1 is DFQATT and CDR2 is SNEGSKA in the germline V gene (reference sequence). The CDR3 sequence is 13 residues long.

This clonotype was seen only a few times. The chain carries TRBV30 and TRBJ2-7; D perhaps matches TRBD2 (6 bases). This CDR3 region has 14 residues. Trimming took 0 bases from V and 0 from J, leaving 9 bases between them. The germline V gene has CDR1 GTSNPN and CDR2 SVGIG (reference sequence). The CDR3 here is CAWSVGGNSYEQYF. The CDR3 bases are TGTGCCTGGAGTGTAGGCGGGAACTCCTACGAGCAGTACTTC.

This clonotype showed up many times. This chain connects TRBV27 to TRBJ1-5; tentatively, D is TRBD1 (5 bases). V was trimmed by 3 bases and J by 3 bases, leaving 9 bases between them. The CDR3 runs 14 residues. Germline V gene lookup returns CDR1 MNHEY and CDR2 SMNVEV (reference sequence). DNA for the CDR3: TGTGCCAGCAGTTTTCTAGGGGCCAATCAGCCCCAGCATTTT. Amino acids: CASSFLGANQPQHF.

In its sample, this clonotype was seen a few times. The V and J genes are TRBV14 and TRBJ2-4, with a tentative D call TRBD1 (5 bases). The CDR3 has 17 amino acids. V was trimmed by 0 bases and J by 0 bases, leaving 12 bases between them. Germline CDR1 and CDR2: SGHDN and FVKESK. This chain's CDR3 is CASSQDLPGLAKNIQYF. In DNA, the CDR3 is TGTGCCAGCAGCCAAGATCTCCCAGGGTTAGCCAAAAACATTCAGTACTTC.

This clonotype was detected only a few times. V usage is TRBV6-4 and J usage is TRBJ1-1; 8 bases are shared with TRBD1. The CDR3 is 13 residues long. Per the germline V gene, CDR1 is MRHNA and CDR2 is SNTAGT. Germline trimming cut 4 bases from V and 8 bases from J; bases unmatched to any gene: 6. The CDR3 here is CASSGDRMGEAFF. The CDR3 DNA follows: TGTGCCAGCAGTGGGGACAGGATGGGCGAAGCTTTCTTT.